This TCR beta chain was documented in a study of shared clonotypes between healthy human individuals. Overall study results and limits: Generally, naive subsets came out with larger estimated richness than memory subsets.

Naive CD8 cells, CD45RO-negative and positively selected for CCR7, excluded terminally differentiated effector memory CD45RA+ cells. As to this clone: Its antigen is currently unknown.

The CDR3 is 14 residues long. V was clipped by 4 bases and J by 3 bases, with 13 bases between them. Clones were read by immunoSEQ multiplex PCR, and TCRdb kept only the in-frame ones, dropping some. The repertoire includes a few million clones, 80% to 95% of them detected once, and about 1.7% sits in the top ten. V and J are TRBV23-1 and TRBJ2-7; unclear D gene. TRBV23-1 is placed among ORFs of uncertain function. The receptor's source is a young man in good health. Some clones in this sample may be carry-over from other donors' samples. What was sequenced was naive CD8+ T cells from PBMCs. The CDR3 DNA follows: TGCGCCAGCAGTCTGGGCAGGTGGAGCTACGAGCAGTACTTC. Translated, it gives CASSLGRWSYEQYF.